The 9 T cell receptor beta chains in this list originate from one sample, sequenced in a study of cytomegalovirus exposure and HLA in healthy donors. The primer mix had 60 Vbeta and 13 Jbeta primers. TCRdb keeps only in-frame clones here, not all; method: immunoSEQ multiplex PCR. The sample includes roughly 120,000 clones, roughly 81% of them seen just once. Sequencing used PBMCs. The receptor source for this set is a woman younger than 45 in good health and CMV-seronegative.

The chain carries TRBV27 and TRBJ1-2, with D uncertain. This CDR3 is 14 amino acids long. V was cut by 2 bases and J by 2 bases, with 9 bases left in between. Germline V gene sequence: CDR1 MNHEY, CDR2 SMNVEV (reference sequence). CDR3 sequence reads: CASSLNGGNYGYTF. The CDR3 region has the DNA TGTGCCAGCAGTTTAAACGGCGGAAACTATGGCTACACCTTC.

The chain uses TRBV5-4 and TRBJ1-1; D may be TRBD1 (6 bases). Looked up from germline, CDR1 is SGHNT and CDR2 is YYREEE (reference sequence). Trimming removed 3 bases from V and 1 base from J, with 10 bases in between. This CDR3 is built from 14 residues. CDR3 nucleotide sequence: TGTGCCAGCAGCTATTCCAGGGGGAACACTGAAGCTTTCTTT. As protein: CASSYSRGNTEAFF.

The genes are TRBV18 and TRBJ1-2; D possibly corresponds to TRBD1 (5 bases). V was shortened by 5 bases and J by 1 base, with 11 bases between the two germline ends. CDR3 length: 14 amino acids. Germline V gene lookup returns CDR1 KGHSH and CDR2 LQKENI. The CDR3 here is CASSVSGLNYGYTF. CDR3 nucleotide sequence: TGTGCCAGCTCAGTCTCGGGACTTAACTATGGCTACACCTTC.

This chain joins TRBV10-3 and TRBJ1-1; unclear D gene. V was pared by 0 bases and J by 3 bases, with 20 bases between. CDR1 is ENHRY, CDR2 SYGVKD, per germline. The CDR3 runs to 18 residues. The CDR3 region has the DNA TGTGCCATCAGTGAGTCGCCGGTGCCAGGCAATATTCACACTGAAGCTTTCTTT. It is translated as CAISESPVPGNIHTEAFF.

CDR3 in DNA: TGTGCCAGCACACCGGGACTAGAGTACAATGAGCAGTTCTTC. Its protein is CASTPGLEYNEQFF. The rearrangement uses TRBV27 and TRBJ2-1; TRBD2 matches at 8 bases. Germline loops: CDR1 MNHEY, CDR2 SMNVEV (reference sequence). After removal of 7 bases from V and 4 bases from J, the junction contained 6 bases not matched to a gene. This CDR3 comprises 14 residues.

The chain combines TRBV5-1 with TRBJ2-3, with 15 bases lining up with TRBD2. Germline CDR1 is SGHRS and CDR2 is YFSETQ. This CDR3 is 16 amino acids long. The junction had 4 bases not matched to a gene; V was cut back by 3 bases and J by 5 bases. As DNA, the CDR3 is TGCGCCAGCAGCTCAGGACTAGCGGGAGGGCGAGATACGCAGTATTTT. Translation gives CASSSGLAGGRDTQYF.

The J gene is TRBJ1-3, the V gene TRBV5-5; 7 bases map to TRBD1. There are 15 residues in the CDR3. Trimming removed 0 bases from V and 2 bases from J; junction bases left unmatched: 2. The germline V gene has CDR1 SGHKS and CDR2 YYEKEE (reference sequence). CDR3 region: CASSLDTGAGNTIYF. DNA of the CDR3: TGTGCCAGCAGCTTGGATACAGGGGCTGGAAACACCATATATTTT.

V and J are TRBV11-1 and TRBJ2-1; the match to TRBD2 covers 8 bases. Trimming took 5 bases from V and 6 from J; bases not matched to a gene: 6. The germline V gene has CDR1 SGHAT and CDR2 FQDESV (reference sequence). The CDR3 contains 14 residues. CDR3 amino acids: CASSAQGTSNEQFF. As DNA, the CDR3 is TGTGCCAGCAGCGCCCAAGGGACTAGCAATGAGCAGTTCTTC.

This clone showed up just once. The genes are TRBV6-1 and TRBJ1-6, with 7 bases fitting TRBD1. CDR1 and CDR2 from the germline V gene are MNHNS and SASEGT. J was trimmed by 11 bases and V by 1 base; bases with no gene match: 5. This CDR3 comprises 14 residues. CDR3 nucleotides: TGTGCCAGCAGTGAAGAGGGGGCAATTGCACCCCTCCACTTT. Translated, it gives CASSEEGAIAPLHF.